This T cell receptor beta chain was observed in a study of T cell responses to AZD1222 COVID-19 vaccine. Overall study context: Combined were second doses at about 4 or about 12 weeks. Study results and caveats: Most donors were white British, females outnumbered males, and clonal diversity was possibly underestimated.

This table comes from immunoSEQ multiplex PCR, and its TCRdb copy is limited to in-frame clones, with some not included. Here the sample spans 75,000 to 95,000 clones, over 75% being singletons. The length of the CDR3 is 16 residues. Trimming at V came to 4 bases and at J to 8 bases, leaving 6 bases not matched to a gene. Germline CDR1 and CDR2: LGHDT and YNNKEL (reference sequence). Concerning this clone: What it binds is unknown.

The V gene is TRBV3-1 (or the pseudogene TRBV3-2), the J gene TRBJ2-2; 14 bases are a match to TRBD2. The source of this sequence is an adult in good health. This specimen consisted of peripheral blood, obtained on day 0 of AZD1222 vaccination. The CDR3 reads CASSPGTSGREGELFF. The CDR3 DNA reads TGTGCCAGCAGCCCCGGGACTAGCGGGAGAGAGGGGGAGCTGTTTTTT.